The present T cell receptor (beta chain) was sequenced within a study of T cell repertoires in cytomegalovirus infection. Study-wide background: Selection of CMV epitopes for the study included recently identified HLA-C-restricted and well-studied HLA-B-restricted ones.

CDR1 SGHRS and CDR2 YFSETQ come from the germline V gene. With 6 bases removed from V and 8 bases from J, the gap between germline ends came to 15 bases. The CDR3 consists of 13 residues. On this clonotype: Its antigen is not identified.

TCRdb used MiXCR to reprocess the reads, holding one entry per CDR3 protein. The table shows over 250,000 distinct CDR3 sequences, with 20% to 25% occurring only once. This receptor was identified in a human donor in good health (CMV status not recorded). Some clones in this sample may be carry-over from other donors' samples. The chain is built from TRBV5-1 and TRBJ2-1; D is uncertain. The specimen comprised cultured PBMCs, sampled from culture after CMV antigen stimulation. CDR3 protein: CASTNLFRDEQFF. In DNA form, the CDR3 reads TGCGCCAGCACCAATCTATTTCGGGATGAGCAGTTCTTC. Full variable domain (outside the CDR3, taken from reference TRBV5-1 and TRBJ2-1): KAGVTQTPRYLIKTRGQQVTLSCSPISGHRSVSWYQQTPGQGLQFLFEYFSETQRNKGNFPGRFSGRQFSNSRSEMNVSTLELGDSALYLCASTNLFRDEQFFGPGTRLTVL.